A single sample is the source of the 16 T cell receptor beta chains below, sequenced in a study of siplizumab effects on memory and regulatory T cells. TCRdb's table, derived via immunoSEQ multiplex PCR, lists solely in-frame clones and lacks some. This table holds about 100,000 clones, 92% found once. Sequencing was carried out using Tregs sorted from blood. The receptors shown here come from a human donor in good health.

The chain employs TRBV29-1 and TRBJ2-1; D remains ambiguous. The CDR3 contains 11 residues. The ends were cut back, 5 bases at V and 3 bases at J, with 5 bases in the middle. CDR1 and CDR2 (germline): SQVTM, ANQGSEA. The CDR3 loop is CSVHYYNEQFF. The CDR3 DNA follows: TGCAGCGTTCACTACTACAATGAGCAGTTCTTC.

This chain connects TRBV18 to TRBJ1-2; D gene ambiguous. The CDR3 consists of 15 residues. CDR1 is KGHSH, CDR2 LQKENI, per germline. Trimming removed 6 bases from V and 2 bases from J, with 16 bases in between. In DNA, the CDR3 is TGTGCCAGCTCTGGTTCCGGGTCGCTCAACTATGGCTACACCTTC. This encodes CASSGSGSLNYGYTF.

J is TRBJ1-2 and V is TRBV28; TRBD1 matches 7 bases. Trimming removed 7 bases from V and 4 bases from J; junction bases left unmatched: 6. CDR1 MDHEN and CDR2 SYDVKM come from the germline V gene. CDR3 length: 13 residues. The CDR3 loop is CASTSTGTYGYTF. CDR3 sequence (DNA): TGTGCCAGCACCTCGACAGGGACCTATGGCTACACCTTC.

The V and J genes are TRBV9 and TRBJ2-1; maybe TRBD2 (5 bases). CDR1 is SGDLS, CDR2 YYNGEE, per germline. This CDR3 comprises 14 residues. Trimming took 1 base from V and 2 from J, leaving 7 bases between them. The CDR3 region has the DNA TGTGCCAGCAGCGTACCCGGGGCCTACAATGAGCAGTTCTTC. Translating it yields CASSVPGAYNEQFF. Drawing the rest from reference TRBV9 and TRBJ2-1, the complete variable domain is DSGVTQTPKHLITATGQRVTLRCSPRSGDLSVYWYQQSLDQGLQFLIQYYNGEERAKGNILERFSAQQFPDLHSELNLSSLELGDSALYFCASSVPGAYNEQFFGPGTRLTVL.

The rearrangement uses TRBV7-9 and TRBJ1-5; D gene uncertain. CDR1 is SEHNR and CDR2 is FQNEAQ in the germline V gene (reference sequence). V lost 1 base to trimming and J lost 6 bases, with 10 bases between them. The CDR3 contains 14 residues. The CDR3 spells CASSLEAGGQPQHF. The CDR3 nucleotides read TGTGCCAGCAGCTTAGAGGCAGGAGGTCAGCCCCAGCATTTT. Looking up the rest from reference TRBV7-9 and TRBJ1-5 gives the full variable domain: DTGVSQNPRHKITKRGQNVTFRCDPISEHNRLYWYRQTLGQGPEFLTYFQNEAQLEKSRLLSDRFSAERPKGSFSTLEIQRTEQGDSAMYLCASSLEAGGQPQHFGDGTRLSIL.

Only one count was recorded for this clone. The rearrangement uses TRBV9 and TRBJ1-1; 7 nucleotides line up with TRBD1. Germline assignment: CDR1 SGDLS and CDR2 YYNGEE. Unmatched junction bases numbered 22, after V lost 0 bases and J lost 5 bases. The CDR3 is 20 residues long. CDR3 loop: CASSVDSRSLAQGGRTEAFF. DNA of the CDR3: TGTGCCAGCAGCGTAGACTCCCGAAGTCTGGCCCAGGGGGGGAGAACTGAAGCTTTCTTT.

V is TRBV5-6 and J is TRBJ1-5; D call uncertain. This CDR3 comprises 13 residues. The germline V gene encodes CDR1 SGHDT and CDR2 YYEEEE. Deletions cut 0 bases from V and 0 bases from J, with 1 base between. The CDR3 DNA is TGTGCCAGCAGCTTGGGTAGCAATCAGCCCCAGCATTTT. Its translation is CASSLGSNQPQHF.

V usage is TRBV5-1 and J usage is TRBJ2-5; 8 nucleotides align to TRBD2. The J call may be in error: the DNA end matches TRBJ2-7 better. CDR3 length equals 15 residues. CDR1 SGHRS and CDR2 YFSETQ come from the germline V gene. The CDR3 spells CATSETGTSSYEQYF. For the CDR3, the DNA is TGCGCCACTTCCGAGACCGGGACTAGCTCCTACGAGCAGTACTTC.

Comment on this clone: Compared with germline, one end of the junction differs, possibly owing to a read error. The chain employs TRBV27 and TRBJ2-7, with 13 bases lining up with TRBD2. This CDR3 is 15 amino acids long. From germline, CDR1 is MNHEY and CDR2 SMNVEV (reference sequence). This chain's CDR3 is CASASQPGLAGILDF. The CDR3 DNA sequence: TGTGCCAGCGCCTCCCAACCGGGACTAGCGGGAATATTGGACTTC.

The chain couples TRBV5-1 to TRBJ2-7; D not resolved. The CDR3 consists of 11 residues. The V gene's germline CDR1 is SGHRS and CDR2 YFSETQ. The germline V and J ends were trimmed by 5 bases and 3 bases, with 6 bases remaining between them. The CDR3 protein is CASRRNYEQYF. CDR3 bases: TGCGCCAGCAGACGGAACTACGAGCAGTACTTC.

V gene TRBV19 combines with J gene TRBJ1-2, with TRBD1 matching over 7 bases. Trimming cost V 6 bases and J 8 bases; bases outside gene matches: 15. Germline V gene sequence: CDR1 LNHDA, CDR2 SQIVND (reference sequence). The CDR3 has 15 amino acids. The CDR3 reads CASSRREQGLGGYTF. The DNA of the CDR3 is TGTGCCAGTAGCCGACGTGAACAGGGGTTGGGGGGCTACACCTTC. The full variable domain, completed using reference TRBV19 and TRBJ1-2, is DGGITQSPKYLFRKEGQNVTLSCEQNLNHDAMYWYRQDPGQGLRLIYYSQIVNDFQKGDIAEGYSVSREKKESFPLTVTSAQKNPTAFYLCASSRREQGLGGYTFGSGTRLTVV.

This chain connects TRBV27 to TRBJ2-7, with no clear D. Trimming pared 8 bases from V and 6 bases from J, leaving 17 bases between. The germline V gene encodes CDR1 MNHEY and CDR2 SMNVEV (reference sequence). CDR3 length: 13 residues. As DNA, the CDR3 is TGTGCCAGCTCGCGCAGAATGGGGTTCGAGCAGTACTTC. It encodes CASSRRMGFEQYF.

The genes are TRBV7-2 and TRBJ2-5; 9 bases fit TRBD1. V gave up 5 bases and J gave up 3 bases; unmatched junction bases: 1. This CDR3 contains 13 residues. Germline values: CDR1 SGHTA, CDR2 FQGNSA. The CDR3 sequence: CASSRDREETQYF. Here the CDR3 DNA reads TGTGCCAGCAGCCGGGACAGGGAAGAGACCCAGTACTTC.

This chain joins TRBV18 and TRBJ2-5; 7 bases line up with TRBD1. The V and J ends lost 6 bases and 3 bases, in that order; junction bases with no gene match: 4. The CDR3 is 13 amino acids. The germline V gene has CDR1 KGHSH and CDR2 LQKENI. The CDR3 here is CASSHDREETQYF. The CDR3 DNA sequence: TGTGCCAGCTCCCACGACAGGGAAGAGACCCAGTACTTC.

The V gene is TRBV4-1, the J gene TRBJ2-5; possible D gene TRBD2, 6 bases. The CDR3 sequence is 13 residues long. The germline V gene encodes CDR1 MGHRA and CDR2 YSYEKL. V lost 4 bases and J lost 5, with 11 bases in between. The CDR3 spells CASSPREVETQYF. CDR3 nucleotides: TGCGCCAGCAGCCCCAGGGAGGTGGAGACCCAGTACTTC.

The chain has TRBV2 and TRBJ2-3; perhaps D is TRBD1 or TRBD2 (6 bases each). V was trimmed by 8 bases and J by 2 bases, leaving 11 bases between them. The CDR3 sequence is 13 residues long. CDR1 and CDR2 (germline): SNHLY, FYNNEI. The CDR3 DNA sequence: TGTGCCAGCTACCGGGGGCTCACAGATACGCAGTATTTT. Translated, it gives CASYRGLTDTQYF.